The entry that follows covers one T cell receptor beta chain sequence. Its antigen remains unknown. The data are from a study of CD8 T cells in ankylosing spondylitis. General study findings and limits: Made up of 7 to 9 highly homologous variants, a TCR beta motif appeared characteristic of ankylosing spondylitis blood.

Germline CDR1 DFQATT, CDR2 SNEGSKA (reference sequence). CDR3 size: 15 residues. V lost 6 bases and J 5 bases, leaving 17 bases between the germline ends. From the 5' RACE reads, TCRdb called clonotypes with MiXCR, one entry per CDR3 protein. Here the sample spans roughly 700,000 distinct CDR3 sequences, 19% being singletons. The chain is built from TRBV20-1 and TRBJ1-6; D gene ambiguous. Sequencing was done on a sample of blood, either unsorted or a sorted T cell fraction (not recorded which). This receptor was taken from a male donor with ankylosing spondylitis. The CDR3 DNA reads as TGCAGTGCGCGGTTGTCCGGAGTGGATAATTCACCCCTCCACTTT. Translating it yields CSARLSGVDNSPLHF.